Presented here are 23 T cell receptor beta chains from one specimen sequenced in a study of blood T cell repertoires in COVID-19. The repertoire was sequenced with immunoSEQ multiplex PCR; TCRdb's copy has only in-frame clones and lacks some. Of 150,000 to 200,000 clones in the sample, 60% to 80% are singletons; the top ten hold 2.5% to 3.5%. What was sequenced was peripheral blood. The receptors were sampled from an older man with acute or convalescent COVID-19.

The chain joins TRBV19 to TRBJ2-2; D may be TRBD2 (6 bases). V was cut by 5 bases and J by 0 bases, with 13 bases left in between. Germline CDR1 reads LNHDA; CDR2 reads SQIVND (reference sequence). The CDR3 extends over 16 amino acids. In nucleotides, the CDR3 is TGTGCCAGTAGTTCGCGGGGCGCTTCGAACACCGGGGAGCTGTTTTTT. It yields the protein CASSSRGASNTGELFF.

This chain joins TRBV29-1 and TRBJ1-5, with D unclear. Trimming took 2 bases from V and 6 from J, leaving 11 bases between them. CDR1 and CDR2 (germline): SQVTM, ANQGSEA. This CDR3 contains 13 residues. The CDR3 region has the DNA TGCAGCGTTGAAACGGGTGGCGGTCAGCCCCAGCATTTT. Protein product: CSVETGGGQPQHF.

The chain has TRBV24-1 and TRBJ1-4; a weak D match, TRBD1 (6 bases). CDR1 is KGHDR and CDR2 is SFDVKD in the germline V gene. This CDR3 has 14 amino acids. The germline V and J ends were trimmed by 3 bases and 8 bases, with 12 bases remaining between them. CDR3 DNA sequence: TGTGCCACCAGTGATACAGGGATTAACGAAAAACTGTTTTTT. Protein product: CATSDTGINEKLFF.

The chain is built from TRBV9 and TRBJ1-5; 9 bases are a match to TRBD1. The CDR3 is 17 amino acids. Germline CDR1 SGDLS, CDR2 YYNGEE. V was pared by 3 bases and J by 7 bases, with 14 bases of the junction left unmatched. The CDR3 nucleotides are TGTGCCAGCAGCGGGGACCGGGGGACAGGGAGAATGCAGCCCCAGCATTTT. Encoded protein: CASSGDRGTGRMQPQHF.

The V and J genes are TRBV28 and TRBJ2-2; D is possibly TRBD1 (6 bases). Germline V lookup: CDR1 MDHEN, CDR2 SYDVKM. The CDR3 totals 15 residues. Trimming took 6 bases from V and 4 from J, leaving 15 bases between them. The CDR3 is CASRIGGASTGELFF. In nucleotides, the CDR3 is TGTGCCAGCAGGATTGGGGGCGCCAGCACCGGGGAGCTGTTTTTT.

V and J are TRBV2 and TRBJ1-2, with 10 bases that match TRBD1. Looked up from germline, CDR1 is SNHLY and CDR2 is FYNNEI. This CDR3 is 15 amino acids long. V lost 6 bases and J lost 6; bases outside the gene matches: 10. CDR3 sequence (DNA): TGTGCCAGCAGGACGACCGACAGGGGGCAAGATGGCTACACCTTC. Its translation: CASRTTDRGQDGYTF.

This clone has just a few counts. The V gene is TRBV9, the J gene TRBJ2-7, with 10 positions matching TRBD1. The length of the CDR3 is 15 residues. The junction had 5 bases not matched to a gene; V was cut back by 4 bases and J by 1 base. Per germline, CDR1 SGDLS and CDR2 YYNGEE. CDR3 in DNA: TGTGCCAGCAGCCCTCGGGACAGGGGATCCTACGAGCAGTACTTC. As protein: CASSPRDRGSYEQYF.

CDR3 region: CASSVRLAGGATDTQYF. The CDR3 nucleotides are TGTGCCAGCAGCGTTAGACTAGCGGGAGGGGCCACAGATACGCAGTATTTT. This chain joins TRBV7-9 and TRBJ2-3; 14 bases match TRBD2. V shed 5 bases and J 2 bases; nucleotides not matched to a gene: 6. Per germline, CDR1 SEHNR and CDR2 FQNEAQ (reference sequence). The CDR3 extends over 17 amino acids.

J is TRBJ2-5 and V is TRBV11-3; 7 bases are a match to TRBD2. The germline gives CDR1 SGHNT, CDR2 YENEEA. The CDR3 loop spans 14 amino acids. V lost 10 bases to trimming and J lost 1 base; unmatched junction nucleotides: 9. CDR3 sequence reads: CATAGAGSQETQYF. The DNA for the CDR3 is TGTGCCACCGCGGGAGCAGGAAGCCAAGAGACCCAGTACTTC.

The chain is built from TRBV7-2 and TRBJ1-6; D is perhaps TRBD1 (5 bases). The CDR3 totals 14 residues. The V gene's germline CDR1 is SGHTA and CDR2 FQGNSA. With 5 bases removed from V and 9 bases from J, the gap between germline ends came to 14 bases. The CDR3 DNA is TGTGCCAGCAGCCCCGGGAGGGGTACTTCACCCCTCCACTTT. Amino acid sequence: CASSPGRGTSPLHF.

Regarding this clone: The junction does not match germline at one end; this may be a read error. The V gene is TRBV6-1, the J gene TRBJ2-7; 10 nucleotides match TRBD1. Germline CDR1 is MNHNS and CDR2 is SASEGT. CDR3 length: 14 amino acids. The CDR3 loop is CASTEPGQGVEQYF. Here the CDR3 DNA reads TGTGCCAGCACTGAACCAGGACAGGGGGTCGAGCAGTACTTC.

The CDR3 region is CASRPGLASTDTQYF. In nucleotides, the CDR3 is TGTGCCAGCAGGCCGGGACTAGCTAGCACAGATACGCAGTATTTT. The chain couples TRBV2 to TRBJ2-3; 9 nucleotides align to TRBD2. Germline trimming cut 6 bases from V and 0 bases from J; bases unmatched to any gene: 4. The CDR3 totals 15 residues. Germline lookup yields CDR1 SNHLY and CDR2 FYNNEI.

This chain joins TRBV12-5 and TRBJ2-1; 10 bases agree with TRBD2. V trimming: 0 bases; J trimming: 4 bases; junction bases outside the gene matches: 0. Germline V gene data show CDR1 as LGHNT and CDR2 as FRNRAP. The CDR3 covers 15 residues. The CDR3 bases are TGTGCTAGTGGTTTGGTACTAGCGGGGTACAATGAGCAGTTCTTC. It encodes CASGLVLAGYNEQFF.

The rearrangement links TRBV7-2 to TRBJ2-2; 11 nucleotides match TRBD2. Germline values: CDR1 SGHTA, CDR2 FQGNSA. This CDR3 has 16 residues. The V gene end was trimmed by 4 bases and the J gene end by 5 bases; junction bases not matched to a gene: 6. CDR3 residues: CASSSRLAGTTGELFF. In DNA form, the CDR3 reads TGTGCCAGCAGCTCAAGACTAGCGGGGACGACCGGGGAGCTGTTTTTT.

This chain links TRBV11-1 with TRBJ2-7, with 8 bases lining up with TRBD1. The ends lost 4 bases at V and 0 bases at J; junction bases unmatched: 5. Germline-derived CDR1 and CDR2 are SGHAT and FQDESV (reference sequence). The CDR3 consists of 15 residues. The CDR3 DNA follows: TGTGCCAGCAGCTCCGCCGACAGGGGCTCCTACGAGCAGTACTTC. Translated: CASSSADRGSYEQYF. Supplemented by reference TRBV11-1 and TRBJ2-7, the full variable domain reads EAEVAQSPRYKITEKSQAVAFWCDPISGHATLYWYRQILGQGPELLVQFQDESVVDDSQLPKDRFSAERLKGVDSTLKIQPAELGDSAMYLCASSSADRGSYEQYFGPGTRLTVT.

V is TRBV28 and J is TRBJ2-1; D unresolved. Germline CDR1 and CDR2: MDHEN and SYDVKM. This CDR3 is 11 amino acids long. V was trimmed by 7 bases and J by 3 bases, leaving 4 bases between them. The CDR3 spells CASTIYNEQFF. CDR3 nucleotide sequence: TGTGCCAGCACAATCTACAATGAGCAGTTCTTC. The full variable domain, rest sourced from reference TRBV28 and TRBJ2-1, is DVKVTQSSRYLVKRTGEKVFLECVQDMDHENMFWYRQDPGLGLRLIYFSYDVKMKEKGDIPEGYSVSREKKERFSLILESASTNQTSMYLCASTIYNEQFFGPGTRLTVL.

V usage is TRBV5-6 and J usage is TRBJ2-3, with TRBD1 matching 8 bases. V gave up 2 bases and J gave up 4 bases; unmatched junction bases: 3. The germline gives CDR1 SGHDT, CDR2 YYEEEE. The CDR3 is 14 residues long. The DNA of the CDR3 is TGTGCCAGCAGCTTAAGACAGGGGTCAGATACGCAGTATTTT. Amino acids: CASSLRQGSDTQYF. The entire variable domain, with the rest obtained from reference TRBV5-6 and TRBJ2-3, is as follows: DAGVTQSPTHLIKTRGQQVTLRCSPKSGHDTVSWYQQALGQGPQFIFQYYEEEERQRGNFPDRFSGHQFPNYSSELNVNALLLGDSALYLCASSLRQGSDTQYFGPGTRLTVL.

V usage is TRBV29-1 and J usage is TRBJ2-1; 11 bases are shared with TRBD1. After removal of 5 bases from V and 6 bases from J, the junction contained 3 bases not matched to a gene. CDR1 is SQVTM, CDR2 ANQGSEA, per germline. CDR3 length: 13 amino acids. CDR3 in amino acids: CSVTGTGGNEQFF. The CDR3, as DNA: TGCAGCGTTACCGGGACAGGGGGCAATGAGCAGTTCTTC.

CDR3 nucleotide sequence: TGTGCCAGCAGCTTAGCGACAGGGGGTAGAGGTTCACCCCTCCACTTT. It encodes CASSLATGGRGSPLHF. J is TRBJ1-6 and V is TRBV13; 9 bases fit TRBD1. CDR1 PRHDT and CDR2 FYEKMQ come from the germline V gene (reference sequence). After removal of 1 base from V and 9 bases from J, the junction contained 7 bases not matched to a gene. The CDR3 covers 16 residues.

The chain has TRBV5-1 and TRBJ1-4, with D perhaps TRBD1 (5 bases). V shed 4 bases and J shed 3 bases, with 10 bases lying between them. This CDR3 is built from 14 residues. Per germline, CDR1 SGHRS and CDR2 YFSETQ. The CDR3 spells CASSVQEPNEKLFF. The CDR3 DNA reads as TGCGCCAGCAGCGTACAGGAGCCTAATGAAAAACTGTTTTTT.

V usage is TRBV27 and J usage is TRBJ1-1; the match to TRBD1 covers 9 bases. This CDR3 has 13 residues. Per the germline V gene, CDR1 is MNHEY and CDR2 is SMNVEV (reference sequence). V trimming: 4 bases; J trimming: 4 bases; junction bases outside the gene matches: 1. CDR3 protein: CASSWGQGTEAFF. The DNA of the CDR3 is TGTGCCAGCAGTTGGGGACAGGGCACTGAAGCTTTCTTT.

Here the CDR3 DNA reads TGTGCCACCAGCAGAGCCCCCGGGAGCGGGGAAGAGACCCAGTACTTC. Protein sequence: CATSRAPGSGEETQYF. This rearrangement joins TRBV15 to TRBJ2-5; 7 bases are a match to TRBD2. V shed 1 base, J shed 3 bases, and the junction held 8 bases outside the gene matches. The CDR3 is made up of 16 amino acids. Germline V gene lookup returns CDR1 LNHNV and CDR2 YYDKDF (reference sequence).

The CDR3 reads CASSLTRQGRADTQYF. The CDR3 DNA is TGTGCCAGCAGTCTAACCCGACAGGGGAGGGCAGATACGCAGTATTTT. This chain uses TRBV27 with TRBJ2-3; possible D gene TRBD1, 8 bases. Germline values: CDR1 MNHEY, CDR2 SMNVEV (reference sequence). With 5 bases removed from V and 4 bases from J, the gap between germline ends came to 19 bases. The CDR3 spans 16 residues.